This T cell receptor (beta chain) is from a study of blood T cell repertoires in COVID-19 (dated by TCRdb to the early 2020s). Looking at the study overall: The collaborator samples originated in the United States, Italy and Spain and spanned the acute and convalescent phases of COVID-19. The repertoires were released in a freely available public database intended as a resource for research on the immune response to SARS-CoV-2. Where available, HLA class I and class II types were obtained from metadata supplied by the sample provider rather than from assay-based typing. The samples were drawn from the first 160 participants of the ongoing ImmuneRACE study and from 1,200 or so subjects provided by 6 global collaborators. A de-identified subject ID, COVID-19 status, age in years and sex were almost always included in the sample metadata. Deeply sampled blood TCRbeta repertoires from subjects exposed to, actively infected with, or recovered from COVID-19 were included in the dataset. The material from the prospective study consisted of cDNA or gDNA derived from T cells, B-cell-depleted T cells, or PBMCs.

Broad study findings and their caveats: Clinical and demographic metadata were provided uncurated, with the amount varying by source and participant.

One collaborating source in Seattle enrolled patients while the patients were actively infected and followed the patients over time throughout the course of disease. The collaborating institutions used their own protocols to collect whole blood in K2EDTA tubes. For TCRbeta analysis, collaborators shipped samples in one of three forms: frozen whole blood, isolated PBMCs, or DNA extracted from either of those sample types. TCRbeta CDR3 regions were amplified from genomic DNA using the immunoSEQ Assay, a bias-controlled multiplex PCR. As for the original processing: The number of nucleated cells in each sample was estimated from the amplification of reference gene primers within the assay. To quantify the absolute abundance of each unique TCRbeta CDR3 rearrangement, sequence reads were collapsed and filtered. For each sample, productive Simpson clonality was calculated as the square root of Simpson's diversity index across productive rearrangements. TCRdb's version of the immuneACCESS table is confined to in-frame rearrangements and falls short of the full clone set. An unresolved V gene accounts for under half of the shortfall where checked; the remainder is of unknown origin. V and J calls and clone size are copied from that table; D and trimming were computed from the DNA. The sample has about 68,000 clones on record, around nine tenths of them singletons. Just under 7.5% of the sample is taken by the ten largest.

CDR1 and CDR2, looked up from the germline V gene (reference sequence), are MNHEY and SMNVEV. Including cysteine and phenylalanine, the CDR3 has 17 amino acids. The entry retains the CDR3 DNA only, 51 bases that are in frame from base 1. Between the V and J ends, shortened by 3 bases and 7 bases respectively, the junction contains 22 bases. For this clone: The antigen it recognizes is unknown. No base quality values were provided; no much bigger clone lies one nucleotide off.

This receptor chain uses TRBV27 and TRBJ2-1; matching of 5 bases hints at TRBD2 as the D gene. This TCR was sampled from a man in his forties with COVID-19, enrolled during active disease. What was sequenced was peripheral blood. The sequenced DNA is TGTGCCAGCAGTTTCTACCTCGGTACTAGTGAACGGAATGAGCAGTTCTTC. The translation is CASSFYLGTSERNEQFF.